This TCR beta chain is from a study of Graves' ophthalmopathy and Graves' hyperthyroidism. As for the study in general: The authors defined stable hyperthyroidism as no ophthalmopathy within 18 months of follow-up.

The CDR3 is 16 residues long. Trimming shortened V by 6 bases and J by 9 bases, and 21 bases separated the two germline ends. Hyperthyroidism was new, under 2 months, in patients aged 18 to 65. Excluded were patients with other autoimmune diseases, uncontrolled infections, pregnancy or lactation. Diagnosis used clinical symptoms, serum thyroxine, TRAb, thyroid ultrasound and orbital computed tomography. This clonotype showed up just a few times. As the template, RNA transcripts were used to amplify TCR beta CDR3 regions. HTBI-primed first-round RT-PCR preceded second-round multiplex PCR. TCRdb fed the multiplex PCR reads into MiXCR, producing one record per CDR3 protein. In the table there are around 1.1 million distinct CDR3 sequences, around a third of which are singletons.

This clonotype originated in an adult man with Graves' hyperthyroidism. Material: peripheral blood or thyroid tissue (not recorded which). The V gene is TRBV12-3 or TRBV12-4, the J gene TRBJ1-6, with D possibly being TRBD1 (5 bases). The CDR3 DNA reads TGTGCCAGCAGCCGTCTGGCACAGGCGAAAGGTTCACCCCTCCACTTT. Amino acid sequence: CASSRLAQAKGSPLHF.